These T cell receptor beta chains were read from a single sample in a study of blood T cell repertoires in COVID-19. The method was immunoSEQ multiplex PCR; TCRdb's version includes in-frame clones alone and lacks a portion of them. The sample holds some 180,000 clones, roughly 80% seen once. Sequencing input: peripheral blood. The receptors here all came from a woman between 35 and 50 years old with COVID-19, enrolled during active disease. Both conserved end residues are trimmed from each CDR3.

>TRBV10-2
ASSEFDRLKYGYT
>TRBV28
ASNPGHQINQPQH
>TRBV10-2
ASRGTGGVGAF
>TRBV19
ASSWTSGNNEQF
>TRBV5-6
ASSLWGLEAF
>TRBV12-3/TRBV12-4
ASSWDRGVLF
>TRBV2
ASSSGQGDYGYT
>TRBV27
ASTNAGFANTGELF
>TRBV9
ASSQLHERAHAEAF
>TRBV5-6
ASSSQGDTNNEQF
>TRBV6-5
ASSLKGVDIQY
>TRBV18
ASSPSGEGILNGYT
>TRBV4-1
ASSQEPTTQRRLLRNQPQH
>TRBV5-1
ASSLGGGSKSYEQF
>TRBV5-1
ASSLRTGTNTGELF
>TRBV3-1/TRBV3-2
ASSLRSGTSTETQY
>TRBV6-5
ASRGDSFYGYT
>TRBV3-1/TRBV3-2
ASSRTGSDTQY
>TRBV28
ASSLAGRNSPLH
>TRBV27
ASSLIPTQRHEQY
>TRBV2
ASSEQIYGYT
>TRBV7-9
ASSLGLANTYEQY
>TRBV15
ATSRADSGEQF
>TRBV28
ASSPGRTSGKAGANVLT
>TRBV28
ASTQGNTGELF
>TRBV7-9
ASSHSGGNQPQH
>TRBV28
ASSGGSGRILDTQY
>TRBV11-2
ASTPSVGTEAF
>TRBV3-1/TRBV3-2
ASSQVTPRQGSVSPLH
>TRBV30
AWTNRGRIEQY
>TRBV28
AIGGFNQPQH
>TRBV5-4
ASSATGTGKDTIY
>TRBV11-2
ASSSDRVLGSPLH
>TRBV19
ASSPRDRVAIQPQH
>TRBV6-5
ASTLAHEQF
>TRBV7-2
ASRRDSYEQY
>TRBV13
ASSSRGVRTPLH
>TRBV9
ASSVSDEQF
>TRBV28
ASSRLAGGGVAQY
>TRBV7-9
ASNTGGTYNEQF
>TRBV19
ASSMGQAIQPQH
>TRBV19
ASARGDSGNTIY